These 9 T cell receptor beta chains originate from one sample sequenced in a study of multiple sclerosis patients with progressive multifocal leukoencephalopathy. Repertoires were generated with immunoSEQ multiplex PCR, while TCRdb's copy carries only in-frame clones and drops some. The data hold about 25,000 clones, with less than 95% observed a single time. Regarding time point: more than ten months of natalizumab therapy. The material sequenced was PBMCs, taken from a patient treated with natalizumab. Every receptor here comes from a man aged 25-45 years with multiple sclerosis.

The rearrangement joins TRBV5-8 to TRBJ2-1; 8 bases fit TRBD2. There are 16 residues in the CDR3. Germline V gives CDR1 SGHTS, CDR2 YDEGEE. V trimming: 1 base; J trimming: 7 bases; junction bases outside the gene matches: 10. The CDR3 is CASSLLSSGLWNEQFF. Here the CDR3 DNA reads TGTGCCAGCAGCTTGTTGTCTAGCGGGCTTTGGAATGAGCAGTTCTTC.

V gene TRBV5-6 combines with J gene TRBJ2-4, with 8 bases matching TRBD2. Germline assignment: CDR1 SGHDT and CDR2 YYEEEE. The trim removed 0 bases at V and 2 bases at J, leaving 4 bases unmatched. This CDR3 comprises 16 residues. The CDR3 DNA reads TGTGCCAGCAGCTTGGCGGGAGGGCCCACCAAAAACATTCAGTACTTC. Its translation: CASSLAGGPTKNIQYF.

This clone was observed once. V and J are TRBV5-1 and TRBJ2-3; 11 bases fit TRBD2. After removal of 8 bases from V and 2 bases from J, the junction contained 16 bases not matched to a gene. Germline lookup yields CDR1 SGHRS and CDR2 YFSETQ. The CDR3 is 18 amino acids. The CDR3, as DNA: TGCGCCAGAGGGGATAGGGCTAGCGGGAGGTGGGACACAGATACGCAGTATTTT. Residues: CARGDRASGRWDTDTQYF.

The chain uses TRBV12-2 and TRBJ2-1; no DNA check was done on the table's D call, TRBD2. TRBV12-2 corresponds to a pseudogene. The CDR3 runs to 18 residues. CDR3 region: CASRLRTSGIPSYNEQFF. In DNA, the CDR3 is TGTGCAAGTCGCTTACGGACTAGCGGGATCCCCTCCTACAATGAGCAGTTCTTC.

This clone appeared a few times. The chain has TRBV5-5 and TRBJ1-2; the D is unclear. V was clipped by 7 bases and J by 8 bases, with 12 bases between them. CDR3 size: 11 residues. Germline CDR1 is SGHKS and CDR2 is YYEKEE (reference sequence). Written as DNA, the CDR3 is TGTGCCAGCCCTATGGTTCACGGCTACACCTTC. Translating it yields CASPMVHGYTF.

The chain joins TRBV30 to TRBJ2-7, with a weak D call TRBD1 (5 bases). Germline V gives CDR1 GTSNPN, CDR2 SVGIG (reference sequence). Trimming removed 6 bases from V and 0 bases from J, with 21 bases in between. The CDR3 contains 16 residues. The CDR3 reads CACALRSGTGSYEQYF. DNA of the CDR3: TGTGCCTGCGCACTCCGATCCGGTACAGGCTCCTACGAGCAGTACTTC.

The V call is TRBV20-1, the J call TRBJ2-7; D uncertain. The CDR3 runs to 10 residues. The V end lost 3 bases, the J end lost 5 bases, and 5 bases lay between the germline ends. Germline lookup yields CDR1 DFQATT and CDR2 SNEGSKA (reference sequence). The DNA of the CDR3 is TGCAGTGCTAGTAACCACGAGCAGTACTTC. It is translated as CSASNHEQYF.

The chain links TRBV11-3 to TRBJ2-7, with 8 positions matching TRBD1. Per the germline V gene, CDR1 is SGHNT and CDR2 is YENEEA. The CDR3 extends over 14 amino acids. V gave up 5 bases and J gave up 4 bases; unmatched junction bases: 7. In DNA form, the CDR3 reads TGTGCCAGCAGCCCTAGGCACAGGGGGTACGAGCAGTACGTC. Translating gives CASSPRHRGYEQYV.

This clone was counted once. The V gene is TRBV11-3, the J gene TRBJ2-1; D ambiguous. The V gene lost 1 base and the J gene lost 0 bases, with 10 bases spanning the gap. The CDR3 has 16 residues. The germline CDR1 and CDR2 sequences are SGHNT and YENEEA. CDR3 bases: TGTGCCAGCAGCTTAGGGCTAGACCCCTCCTACAATGAGCAGTTCTTC. This encodes CASSLGLDPSYNEQFF.